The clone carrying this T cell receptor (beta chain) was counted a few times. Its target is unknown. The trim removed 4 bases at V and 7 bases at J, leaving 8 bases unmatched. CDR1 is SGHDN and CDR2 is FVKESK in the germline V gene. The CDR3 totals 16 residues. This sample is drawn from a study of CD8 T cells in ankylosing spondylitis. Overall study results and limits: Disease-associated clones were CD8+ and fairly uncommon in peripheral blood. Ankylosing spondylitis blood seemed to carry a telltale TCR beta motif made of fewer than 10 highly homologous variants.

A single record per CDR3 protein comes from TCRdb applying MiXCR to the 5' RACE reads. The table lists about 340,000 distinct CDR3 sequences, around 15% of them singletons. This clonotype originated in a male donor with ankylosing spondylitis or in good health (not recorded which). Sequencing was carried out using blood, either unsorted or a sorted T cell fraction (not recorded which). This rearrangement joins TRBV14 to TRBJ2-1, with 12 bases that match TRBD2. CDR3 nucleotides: TGTGCCAGCAGCCCGTTCTTTGGACTAGCGGGGAATGAGCAGTTCTTC. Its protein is CASSPFFGLAGNEQFF.